This is a list of T cell receptor beta chains from one sample in a study of OX40 agonist ivuxolimab in advanced cancers. TCRdb's copy holds only in-frame clones and misses some; the assay was immunoSEQ multiplex PCR. Of about 35,000 clones listed, 84% are singletons. The starting material was CD4+ or CD8+ T cells sorted from blood, obtained in a trial of the OX40 agonist ivuxolimab. The origin of the receptors is an adult with an advanced solid tumor such as melanoma, head and neck, liver or kidney cancer. Each CDR3 is given with its conserved first and last residue. The D gene is left open where the match is weak. Clone size is stated in some rows and not others, as once, few, many or a class when expanded.

v_call: TRBV6-6
clone_size: NA
d_call: NA
j_call: TRBJ2-7
cdr3_aa: CASIPDTWSYEQYF
cdr3_nt: TGTGCCAGCATCCCGGACACCTGGTCCTACGAGCAGTACTTC

v_call: TRBV5-4
clone_size: NA
d_call: NA
j_call: TRBJ1-2
cdr3_aa: CASSFSRSDGYTF
cdr3_nt: TGTGCCAGCAGCTTCTCGCGCTCCGATGGCTACACCTTC

v_call: TRBV9
clone_size: NA
d_call: TRBD2
j_call: TRBJ2-7
cdr3_aa: CASSAGLAFSYEQYF
cdr3_nt: TGTGCCAGCAGCGCGGGACTAGCGTTCTCCTACGAGCAGTACTTC

v_call: TRBV5-4
clone_size: once
d_call: TRBD2
j_call: TRBJ2-1
cdr3_aa: CASSPGTSFEDEQFF
cdr3_nt: TGTGCCAGCAGCCCTGGGACTAGCTTTGAGGATGAGCAGTTCTTC

v_call: TRBV5-8
clone_size: NA
d_call: TRBD1
j_call: TRBJ2-1
cdr3_aa: CASSSKDRFDNEQFF
cdr3_nt: TGTGCCAGCAGCTCAAAGGACAGGTTTGACAATGAGCAGTTCTTC

v_call: TRBV29-1
clone_size: few
d_call: TRBD1
j_call: TRBJ2-7
cdr3_aa: CSVRGTGAYEQYF
cdr3_nt: TGCAGCGTCCGGGGGACAGGGGCGTACGAGCAGTACTTC

v_call: TRBV28
clone_size: NA
d_call: TRBD2
j_call: TRBJ2-3
cdr3_aa: CASSLLAGGTDTQYF
cdr3_nt: TGTGCCAGCAGTTTACTAGCGGGAGGAACAGATACGCAGTATTTT

v_call: TRBV5-1
clone_size: NA
d_call: TRBD2
j_call: TRBJ2-1
cdr3_aa: CASSYPAGGSYNEQFF
cdr3_nt: TGCGCCAGCAGCTACCCAGCGGGAGGGTCCTACAATGAGCAGTTCTTC

v_call: TRBV9
clone_size: NA
d_call: NA
j_call: TRBJ1-1
cdr3_aa: CASSISGSSAAEAFF
cdr3_nt: TGTGCCAGCAGCATCTCGGGCTCTTCGGCCGCTGAAGCTTTCTTT

v_call: TRBV2
clone_size: NA
d_call: NA
j_call: TRBJ2-1
cdr3_aa: CASRRWGGDYNEQFF
cdr3_nt: TGTGCCAGCAGGCGGTGGGGCGGGGATTACAATGAGCAGTTCTTC

v_call: TRBV27
clone_size: NA
d_call: NA
j_call: TRBJ1-6
cdr3_aa: CASRDERRGPPINSPLHF
cdr3_nt: TGTGCCAGCAGGGACGAAAGACGCGGTCCTCCGATTAATTCACCCCTCCACTTT

v_call: TRBV7-2
clone_size: NA
d_call: TRBD2
j_call: TRBJ2-7
cdr3_aa: CASSSGTSGRWYEQYF
cdr3_nt: TGTGCCAGCAGCTCTGGGACTAGCGGGAGATGGTACGAGCAGTACTTC

v_call: TRBV4-1
clone_size: NA
d_call: NA
j_call: TRBJ2-5
cdr3_aa: CASSQDRNGGTQYF
cdr3_nt: TGCGCCAGCAGCCAAGATCGGAACGGGGGGACCCAGTACTTC

v_call: TRBV4-1
clone_size: NA
d_call: TRBD1
j_call: TRBJ1-2
cdr3_aa: CASSQETDRVTRYGYTF
cdr3_nt: TGCGCCAGCAGCCAAGAAACAGACAGGGTAACTCGCTATGGCTACACCTTC

v_call: TRBV5-1
clone_size: NA
d_call: TRBD1
j_call: TRBJ1-1
cdr3_aa: CASSPGQGNTEAFF
cdr3_nt: TGCGCCAGCAGCCCGGGACAGGGGAACACTGAAGCTTTCTTT

v_call: TRBV27
clone_size: few
d_call: NA
j_call: TRBJ2-1
cdr3_aa: CASSVGTANEQFF
cdr3_nt: TGTGCCAGCAGTGTCGGGACGGCCAATGAGCAGTTCTTC

v_call: TRBV5-4
clone_size: NA
d_call: NA
j_call: TRBJ1-1
cdr3_aa: CASSFRSAEAFF
cdr3_nt: TGTGCCAGCAGCTTTAGGTCGGCTGAAGCTTTCTTT

v_call: TRBV7-9
clone_size: once
d_call: TRBD2
j_call: TRBJ2-7
cdr3_aa: CSSGRSGYEQYF
cdr3_nt: TGTTCTAGCGGGAGGTCCGGCTACGAGCAGTACTTC

v_call: TRBV27
clone_size: NA
d_call: NA
j_call: TRBJ2-3
cdr3_aa: CASSFYAQSTDTQYF
cdr3_nt: TGTGCCAGCAGTTTCTACGCTCAAAGCACAGATACGCAGTATTTT

v_call: TRBV6-1
clone_size: NA
d_call: NA
j_call: TRBJ2-1
cdr3_aa: CASSELGDNEQFF
cdr3_nt: TGTGCCAGCAGTGAATTGGGAGACAATGAGCAGTTCTTC

v_call: TRBV10-2
clone_size: NA
d_call: TRBD2
j_call: TRBJ2-3
cdr3_aa: CATSPAGLAGVSVTDTQYF
cdr3_nt: TGCGCCACCAGCCCGGCGGGACTAGCGGGAGTTTCGGTCACAGATACGCAGTATTTT

v_call: TRBV2
clone_size: NA
d_call: NA
j_call: TRBJ1-1
cdr3_aa: CASSLSSTGSLSEAFF
cdr3_nt: TGTGCCAGCAGTCTCAGTAGTACAGGGAGTCTGTCTGAAGCTTTCTTT

v_call: TRBV15
clone_size: NA
d_call: TRBD1
j_call: TRBJ1-2
cdr3_aa: CATSPGQGHYTF
cdr3_nt: TGTGCCACCAGTCCGGGACAGGGCCACTACACCTTC

v_call: TRBV27
clone_size: NA
d_call: TRBD1
j_call: TRBJ2-7
cdr3_aa: CASSPSPGTGVGEQYF
cdr3_nt: TGTGCCAGCAGTCCATCCCCAGGGACAGGGGTTGGCGAGCAGTACTTC

v_call: TRBV28
clone_size: NA
d_call: TRBD1
j_call: TRBJ2-7
cdr3_aa: CASSFYRGSRYEQYF
cdr3_nt: TGTGCCAGCAGTTTCTACAGGGGGAGTCGATACGAGCAGTACTTC

v_call: TRBV7-9
clone_size: NA
d_call: NA
j_call: TRBJ1-2
cdr3_aa: CASSLGHYGYTF
cdr3_nt: TGTGCCAGCAGCTTAGGCCACTATGGCTACACCTTC

v_call: TRBV9
clone_size: NA
d_call: TRBD2
j_call: TRBJ2-5
cdr3_aa: CASSVVPSGASKETQYF
cdr3_nt: TGTGCCAGCAGCGTAGTTCCTAGCGGGGCGTCAAAAGAGACCCAGTACTTC

v_call: TRBV2
clone_size: few
d_call: NA
j_call: TRBJ1-1
cdr3_aa: CASKENTEAFF
cdr3_nt: TGTGCCAGCAAGGAGAACACTGAAGCTTTCTTT

v_call: TRBV19
clone_size: NA
d_call: NA
j_call: TRBJ1-3
cdr3_aa: CARGCCNTIYF
cdr3_nt: TGTGCCAGAGGTTGTTGCAACACCATATATTTT

v_call: TRBV28
clone_size: NA
d_call: NA
j_call: TRBJ1-5
cdr3_aa: CASSSPGTQPQHF
cdr3_nt: TGTGCCAGCAGTTCACCAGGGACCCAGCCCCAGCATTTT

v_call: TRBV7-9
clone_size: NA
d_call: NA
j_call: TRBJ2-2
cdr3_aa: CASSLGLRGTGELFF
cdr3_nt: TGTGCCAGCAGCTTAGGGCTCCGGGGTACCGGGGAGCTGTTTTTT

v_call: TRBV16
clone_size: NA
d_call: NA
j_call: TRBJ2-1
cdr3_aa: CASSQSGVEFDEQFF
cdr3_nt: TGTGCCAGCAGCCAATCGGGAGTAGAATTCGATGAGCAGTTCTTC

v_call: TRBV7-8
clone_size: NA
d_call: NA
j_call: TRBJ2-7
cdr3_aa: CASSLEAATSYEQYF
cdr3_nt: TGTGCCAGCAGCTTAGAGGCTGCCACCTCCTACGAGCAGTACTTC

v_call: TRBV7-2
clone_size: NA
d_call: NA
j_call: TRBJ1-2
cdr3_aa: CASSVGGGYTF
cdr3_nt: TGTGCCAGCAGCGTAGGGGGAGGCTACACCTTC

v_call: TRBV9
clone_size: once
d_call: NA
j_call: TRBJ2-5
cdr3_aa: CASSAGRPQETQYF
cdr3_nt: TGTGCCAGCAGCGCGGGACGGCCCCAAGAGACCCAGTACTTC

v_call: TRBV27
clone_size: NA
d_call: NA
j_call: TRBJ1-3
cdr3_aa: CASSSHAGNTIYF
cdr3_nt: TGTGCCAGCAGTTCCCACGCCGGAAACACCATATATTTT

v_call: TRBV27
clone_size: NA
d_call: TRBD2
j_call: TRBJ2-3
cdr3_aa: CASSLGGGVPTDTQYF
cdr3_nt: TGTGCCAGCAGTTTAGGCGGGGGGGTTCCCACAGATACGCAGTATTTT

v_call: TRBV5-1
clone_size: NA
d_call: NA
j_call: TRBJ1-1
cdr3_aa: CASSGDFKNTEAFF
cdr3_nt: TGCGCCAGCAGCGGCGATTTTAAGAACACTGAAGCTTTCTTT

v_call: TRBV5-6
clone_size: once
d_call: NA
j_call: TRBJ1-1
cdr3_aa: CASSLGPRMNTEAFF
cdr3_nt: TGTGCCAGCAGCTTGGGACCGAGAATGAACACTGAAGCTTTCTTT

v_call: TRBV2
clone_size: NA
d_call: NA
j_call: TRBJ2-3
cdr3_aa: CAIQATDTQYF
cdr3_nt: TGTGCCATACAGGCTACAGATACGCAGTATTTT

v_call: TRBV5-1
clone_size: NA
d_call: NA
j_call: TRBJ1-2
cdr3_aa: CASSLGGGSEGYTF
cdr3_nt: TGCGCCAGCAGCTTGGGAGGTGGTTCGGAGGGCTACACCTTC

v_call: TRBV25-1
clone_size: NA
d_call: TRBD1
j_call: TRBJ2-1
cdr3_aa: CASSGGPQGAHTNEQFF
cdr3_nt: TGTGCCAGCAGTGGGGGGCCACAGGGGGCGCACACCAATGAGCAGTTCTTC

v_call: TRBV27
clone_size: NA
d_call: NA
j_call: TRBJ2-1
cdr3_aa: CASSFGGSYNEQFF
cdr3_nt: TGTGCCAGCAGTTTTGGGGGCTCCTACAATGAGCAGTTCTTC

v_call: TRBV9
clone_size: NA
d_call: NA
j_call: TRBJ2-5
cdr3_aa: CASSVAGSKETQYF
cdr3_nt: TGTGCCAGCAGCGTAGCAGGTTCCAAAGAGACCCAGTACTTC

v_call: TRBV15
clone_size: NA
d_call: TRBD1
j_call: TRBJ2-3
cdr3_aa: CATSIGGRALTDTQYF
cdr3_nt: TGTGCCACCAGCATAGGGGGCAGGGCCCTAACAGATACGCAGTATTTT